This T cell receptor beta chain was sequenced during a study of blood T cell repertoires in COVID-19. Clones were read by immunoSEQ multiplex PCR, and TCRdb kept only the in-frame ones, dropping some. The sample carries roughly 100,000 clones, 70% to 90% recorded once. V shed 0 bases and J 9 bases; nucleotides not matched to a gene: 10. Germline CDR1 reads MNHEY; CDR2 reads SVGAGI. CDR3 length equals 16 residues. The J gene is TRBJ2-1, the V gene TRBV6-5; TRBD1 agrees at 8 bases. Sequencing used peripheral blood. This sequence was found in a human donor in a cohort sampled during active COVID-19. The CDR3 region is CASSYSAGGIEGEQFF. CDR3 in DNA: TGTGCCAGCAGTTACTCGGCAGGGGGCATAGAGGGTGAGCAGTTCTTC.